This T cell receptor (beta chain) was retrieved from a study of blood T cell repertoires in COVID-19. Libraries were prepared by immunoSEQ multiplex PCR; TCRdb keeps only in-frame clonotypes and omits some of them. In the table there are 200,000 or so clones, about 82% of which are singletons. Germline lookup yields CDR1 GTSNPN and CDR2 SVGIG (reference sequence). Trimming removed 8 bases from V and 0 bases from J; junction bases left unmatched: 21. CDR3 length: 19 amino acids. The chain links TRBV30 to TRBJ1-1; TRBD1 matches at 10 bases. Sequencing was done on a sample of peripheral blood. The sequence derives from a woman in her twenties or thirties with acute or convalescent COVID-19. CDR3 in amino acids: CAGILTTGGLSIMNTEAFF. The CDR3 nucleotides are TGTGCCGGGATTCTTACGACAGGGGGCCTATCTATCATGAACACTGAAGCTTTCTTT.